Listed here are 24 T cell receptor beta chains from one sample, sequenced in a study of cytomegalovirus exposure and HLA in healthy donors. Primers: 60 Vbeta forward and 13 Jbeta reverse. TCRdb's table, derived via immunoSEQ multiplex PCR, lists solely in-frame clones and lacks some. The sample lists under 200,000 clones, around 74% seen once, with approximately 1.3% in the top ten. Sequencing used PBMCs. These receptors came from a man aged 18 to 29 in good health and CMV-seronegative.

This clone was detected only a few times. This chain links TRBV7-2 with TRBJ1-5; D is unclear. Trimming took off 3 bases at V and 6 bases at J, with 6 bases between the two ends. CDR1 SGHTA and CDR2 FQGNSA come from the germline V gene. The CDR3 runs 12 residues. In DNA form, the CDR3 reads TGTGCCAGCAGCTTCAACGGTCAGCCCCAGCATTTT. It specifies CASSFNGQPQHF.

In DNA, the CDR3 is TGTGCCAGCAGTTTAGCGGCACCCCCTGGAAACACCATATATTTT. It translates to CASSLAAPPGNTIYF. V and J are TRBV27 and TRBJ1-3, with unresolved D. Trimming stripped 2 bases from V and 2 bases from J, with 10 bases between. The germline CDR1 and CDR2 sequences are MNHEY and SMNVEV (reference sequence). The CDR3 consists of 15 residues.

The DNA for the CDR3 is TGTGCCAGCAGAACATATGGGAACACTGAAGCTTTCTTT. Its protein is CASRTYGNTEAFF. This chain uses TRBV2 with TRBJ1-1; no clear D gene. Per germline, CDR1 SNHLY and CDR2 FYNNEI. Trimming stripped 6 bases from V and 1 base from J, with 9 bases between. There are 13 residues in the CDR3.

This clone was counted a single time. The chain uses TRBV6-1 and TRBJ2-7; the D is unclear. The CDR3 runs to 18 residues. CDR1 MNHNS and CDR2 SASEGT come from the germline V gene. Deletions cut 0 bases from V and 0 bases from J, with 18 bases between. This CDR3 reads CASSEAGRPGLSSYEQYF. CDR3 DNA: TGTGCCAGCAGTGAAGCGGGTCGACCCGGGTTAAGCTCCTACGAGCAGTACTTC.

The chain employs TRBV7-2 and TRBJ2-1; TRBD2 is a possible D gene (5 bases). The CDR3 sequence is 14 residues long. Germline V lookup: CDR1 SGHTA, CDR2 FQGNSA. Trimming cost V 0 bases and J 8 bases, with 11 bases left between them. As DNA, the CDR3 is TGTGCCAGCAGCTTAGCGCTAGGAGGTGATGAGCAGTTCTTC. Amino acids: CASSLALGGDEQFF. The whole variable domain, filled in from reference TRBV7-2 and TRBJ2-1, reads GAGVSQSPSNKVTEKGKDVELRCDPISGHTALYWYRQSLGQGLEFLIYFQGNSAPDKSGLPSDRFSAERTGGSVSTLTIQRTQQEDSAVYLCASSLALGGDEQFFGPGTRLTVL.

This clone was observed once. This chain links TRBV12-5 with TRBJ2-1, with unresolved D. The CDR3 length is 12 residues. V was shortened by 2 bases and J by 15 bases, with 14 bases between the two germline ends. Per germline, CDR1 LGHNT and CDR2 FRNRAP. The CDR3: CASGLSPSAPFF. CDR3 nucleotides: TGTGCTAGTGGTTTGAGTCCGAGCGCCCCGTTCTTC.

Only a few counts were recorded for this clone. The V call is TRBV5-1, the J call TRBJ2-3, with 12 bases identical to TRBD2. Germline lookup yields CDR1 SGHRS and CDR2 YFSETQ. This CDR3 spans 16 amino acids. The ends lost 0 bases at V and 3 bases at J; junction bases unmatched: 2. The CDR3 is CASSLGTSGTTDTQYF. DNA for the CDR3: TGCGCCAGCAGCTTGGGGACTAGCGGGACGACAGATACGCAGTATTTT.

This clone was counted between two and nine times. This chain links TRBV5-6 with TRBJ2-7, with 7 bases lining up with TRBD1. CDR1 and CDR2 (germline): SGHDT, YYEEEE. V trimming: 4 bases; J trimming: 2 bases; junction bases outside the gene matches: 3. The CDR3 extends over 13 amino acids. The CDR3 region is CASSAGTAYEQYF. Here the CDR3 DNA reads TGTGCCAGCAGCGCAGGGACAGCCTACGAGCAGTACTTC.

This clone turned up a few times. The sample carries other DNA sequences with the same CDR3. This rearrangement joins TRBV28 to TRBJ2-1; D is undetermined. The CDR3 totals 12 residues. Trimming cost V 2 bases and J 7 bases, with 6 bases left between them. Germline CDR1 is MDHEN and CDR2 is SYDVKM. The CDR3 protein is CASSLAENEQFF. The CDR3 nucleotides read TGTGCCAGCAGTTTAGCGGAGAATGAGCAGTTCTTC.

The V call is TRBV6-5, the J call TRBJ1-3; the D is unclear. Trimming left V 0 bases short and J 2 bases short, with 11 bases between. Germline loops: CDR1 MNHEY, CDR2 SVGAGI. The length of the CDR3 is 16 residues. CDR3 protein: CASSYSSQVPGNTIYF. Written as DNA, the CDR3 is TGTGCCAGCAGTTACTCGAGCCAGGTCCCTGGAAACACCATATATTTT.

To note about this clone: Other DNA sequences from this sample encode an identical CDR3 as well. The genes are TRBV7-6 and TRBJ2-2, with D maybe TRBD2 (6 bases). The V gene's germline CDR1 is SGHVS and CDR2 FNYEAQ. Trimming shortened V by 5 bases and J by 2 bases, and 21 bases separated the two germline ends. This CDR3 has 18 residues. The CDR3, as DNA: TGTGCCAGCAGCCCGCCGGTTGGGGGGAAAAGAAACACCGGGGAGCTGTTTTTT. Its protein is CASSPPVGGKRNTGELFF.

In its sample, this clone was seen a few times. The gene calls are TRBV20-1 and TRBJ2-1; D is perhaps TRBD2 (6 bases). Germline V gives CDR1 DFQATT, CDR2 SNEGSKA (reference sequence). This CDR3 contains 11 residues. Here the CDR3 reads CIIVAGTVQFF. Here the CDR3 DNA reads TGCATCATAGTGGCGGGAACAGTGCAGTTCTTC.

This CDR3 is CASSDLDRVITEAFF. In nucleotides, the CDR3 is TGTGCCAGTAGTGACCTAGACAGGGTAATCACTGAAGCTTTCTTT. This chain joins TRBV19 and TRBJ1-1; TRBD1 agrees at 7 bases. Germline CDR1 is LNHDA and CDR2 is SQIVND (reference sequence). The V segment lost 5 bases and the J segment 4 bases; nucleotides outside the gene matches: 10. CDR3 length equals 15 residues.

The V gene is TRBV10-2, the J gene TRBJ1-1; 7 bases align to TRBD1. The germline gives CDR1 WSHSY, CDR2 SAAADI. V lost 5 bases and J lost 6; bases outside the gene matches: 12. The CDR3 extends over 15 amino acids. The DNA for the CDR3 is TGCGCCAGCAGTCAGCCCAACAGGGGAAGCGCTGAAGCTTTCTTT. Amino acids: CASSQPNRGSAEAFF.

J is TRBJ1-1 and V is TRBV27, with 11 bases that match TRBD1. Germline V lookup: CDR1 MNHEY, CDR2 SMNVEV (reference sequence). This CDR3 region has 16 residues. V was clipped by 5 bases and J by 1 base; unmatched bases: 6. The CDR3 is CASSELGTGGNTEAFF. The CDR3 DNA reads as TGTGCCAGCAGTGAACTCGGGACAGGGGGGAACACTGAAGCTTTCTTT.

The chain uses TRBV4-1 and TRBJ2-5; D is undetermined. The DNA end lines up better with TRBJ2-7; the J call may be wrong. Germline assignment: CDR1 MGHRA and CDR2 YSYEKL. The CDR3 has 14 residues. This chain's CDR3 is CASSQGNPPYEQYF. Written as DNA, the CDR3 is TGCGCCAGCAGCCAAGGAAACCCACCCTACGAGCAGTACTTC.

The chain has TRBV4-3 and TRBJ2-4; D gene ambiguous. The germline V gene encodes CDR1 LGHNA and CDR2 YSLEER. The CDR3 has 14 residues. V was pared by 0 bases and J by 8 bases, with 11 bases between. CDR3 nucleotides: TGCGCCAGCAGCCAAGAATACCCGGTGGACATTCAGTACTTC. Translation: CASSQEYPVDIQYF.

The chain has TRBV5-4 and TRBJ2-3, with 12 bases lining up with TRBD2. CDR1 SGHNT and CDR2 YYREEE come from the germline V gene (reference sequence). The CDR3 sequence is 18 residues long. With 4 bases clipped from V and 0 bases from J, the junction kept 9 bases outside the gene matches. CDR3 residues: CASSKPSGTSGSTDTQYF. The CDR3 DNA is TGTGCCAGCAGCAAGCCCTCCGGGACTAGCGGGAGCACAGATACGCAGTATTTT.

The chain's CDR3 is CASSFSVSSYNEQFF. The DNA of the CDR3 is TGTGCCAGCAGCTTCAGCGTTAGCTCCTACAATGAGCAGTTCTTC. The chain has TRBV5-5 and TRBJ2-1; D gene unclear. This CDR3 contains 15 residues. The germline V and J ends were trimmed by 2 bases and 0 bases, with 9 bases remaining between them. Germline CDR1 SGHKS, CDR2 YYEKEE (reference sequence).

A remark on this clone: The sample contains more than one DNA sequence encoding this CDR3. The chain links TRBV13 to TRBJ2-4; 7 bases are a match to TRBD1. Germline assignment: CDR1 PRHDT and CDR2 FYEKMQ (reference sequence). J lost 3 bases, V lost 5 bases, and 13 bases had no gene match. The CDR3 spans 17 residues. The CDR3 DNA reads TGTGCCAGCAGCGGACCGATACAGGGGCTAGACAAAAACATTCAGTACTTC. Translated: CASSGPIQGLDKNIQYF. The full variable domain, its missing parts supplied by reference TRBV13 and TRBJ2-4, is AAGVIQSPRHLIKEKRETATLKCYPIPRHDTVYWYQQGPGQDPQFLISFYEKMQSDKGSIPDRFSAQQFSDYHSELNMSSLELGDSALYFCASSGPIQGLDKNIQYFGAGTRLSVL.

The chain links TRBV28 to TRBJ2-5; TRBD2 agrees at 9 bases. Germline V gives CDR1 MDHEN, CDR2 SYDVKM. The J segment lost 4 bases and the V segment lost 7 bases, leaving 7 bases of the junction unmatched. This CDR3 is built from 14 residues. Here the CDR3 DNA reads TGTGCCAGCATCGCGGGAGGGGCTGGAGAGACCCAGTACTTC. This gives the protein CASIAGGAGETQYF.

V gene TRBV7-9 combines with J gene TRBJ2-7, with D possibly matching TRBD2 (6 bases). V was cut by 5 bases and J by 0 bases, with 14 bases left in between. This CDR3 contains 15 residues. Germline V CDR1 and CDR2: SEHNR, FQNEAQ (reference sequence). The CDR3 DNA follows: TGTGCCAGCAGCCCCCGTGGGGGGAGCTCCTACGAGCAGTACTTC. Its translation: CASSPRGGSSYEQYF.

The V and J genes are TRBV5-1 and TRBJ1-1; maybe TRBD1 (5 bases). CDR1 and CDR2 from the germline V gene are SGHRS and YFSETQ. The CDR3 is 17 residues long. Trimming removed 3 bases at V and 3 bases at J, with 21 bases between. CDR3 in DNA: TGCGCCAGCAGCTCAGGGTCCGATTTTATGGGTGACACTGAAGCTTTCTTT. Encoded protein: CASSSGSDFMGDTEAFF.

This clone was found a few times. The gene calls are TRBV6-6 and TRBJ1-1; a weak D match, TRBD1 (6 bases). V was pared by 6 bases and J by 7 bases, with 12 bases between. This CDR3 is built from 12 residues. Per the germline V gene, CDR1 is MNHNY and CDR2 is SVGAGI (reference sequence). The CDR3 loop reads CASSPQGLEAFF. The CDR3 DNA is TGTGCCAGCAGCCCACAGGGCCTTGAAGCTTTCTTT.